The 25 T cell receptor beta chains below all came from one sample that was sequenced in a study of shared clonotypes between healthy human individuals. The data were produced by immunoSEQ multiplex PCR, yet TCRdb's version contains in-frame clones alone and is incomplete. Of more than 2 million clones in the sample, approximately 96% were seen once. Sequencing was done on a sample of naive CD4+ T cells sorted from blood. Regarding subset: CD45RA+ positively selected. These receptors were obtained from a man in his late teens or twenties in good health.

This rearrangement joins TRBV19 to TRBJ1-1; D unclear. V gave up 6 bases and J gave up 11 bases, with 19 bases separating them. Germline V gives CDR1 LNHDA, CDR2 SQIVND (reference sequence). This CDR3 comprises 13 residues. The CDR3: CASSLDWNKEAFF. CDR3 sequence (DNA): TGTGCCAGTAGCCTTGATTGGAATAAGGAGGCTTTCTTT. Filled out from reference TRBV19 and TRBJ1-1, the complete variable domain reads DGGITQSPKYLFRKEGQNVTLSCEQNLNHDAMYWYRQDPGQGLRLIYYSQIVNDFQKGDIAEGYSVSREKKESFPLTVTSAQKNPTAFYLCASSLDWNKEAFFGQGTRLTVV.

The CDR3: CASSEVAGPFKAFF. The CDR3 region has the DNA TGTGCCAGCAGTGAAGTGGCAGGCCCATTTAAAGCTTTCTTT. The chain has TRBV6-1 and TRBJ1-1, with D hard to call. The CDR3 loop spans 14 amino acids. V was trimmed by 1 base and J by 9 bases, leaving 15 bases between them. Germline assignment: CDR1 MNHNS and CDR2 SASEGT.

V is TRBV30 and J is TRBJ1-5; D is unresolved. CDR1 and CDR2 (germline): GTSNPN, SVGIG (reference sequence). The ends were cut back, 0 bases at V and 9 bases at J, with 12 bases in the middle. CDR3 size: 13 residues. DNA for the CDR3: TGTGCCTGGAGTGTAAAGGCGTTCGGGCCCCAGCATTTT. This gives the protein CAWSVKAFGPQHF. Based on the CDR3 plus reference TRBV30 and TRBJ1-5, the full variable domain is SQTIHQWPATLVQPVGSPLSLECTVEGTSNPNLYWYRQAAGRGLQLLFYSVGIGQISSEVPQNLSASRPQDRQFILSSKKLLLSDSGFYLCAWSVKAFGPQHFGDGTRLSIL.

The chain has TRBV30 and TRBJ2-1; 10 bases match TRBD2. The CDR3 is 15 amino acids. Germline CDR1 is GTSNPN and CDR2 is SVGIG (reference sequence). V lost 4 bases, J lost 4 bases, and 7 bases stayed unmatched. Written as DNA, the CDR3 is TGTGCCTGGACCACCGGGACTAGCGAGTACAATGAGCAGTTCTTC. As protein: CAWTTGTSEYNEQFF.

The chain couples TRBV5-1 to TRBJ1-1; no firm D call. V was shortened by 3 bases and J by 1 base, with 16 bases between the two germline ends. CDR1 and CDR2 from the germline V gene are SGHRS and YFSETQ. The CDR3 spans 16 residues. This CDR3 is CASSSLVGGPNTEAFF. DNA of the CDR3: TGCGCCAGCAGCTCCCTGGTGGGAGGGCCGAACACTGAAGCTTTCTTT.

In this sample, this clone turned up once. The chain is built from TRBV19 and TRBJ2-4; TRBD2 might be the D (6 bases). The CDR3 sequence is 15 residues long. Germline V gives CDR1 LNHDA, CDR2 SQIVND (reference sequence). V shed 3 bases and J shed 6 bases, with 15 bases lying between them. CDR3 loop: CASSISGLRANIQYF. The CDR3 DNA reads as TGTGCCAGTAGTATTTCGGGACTTAGGGCAAACATTCAGTACTTC.

This clone was seen once. The chain combines TRBV7-6 with TRBJ2-5, with D unclear. Trimming took 5 bases from V and 8 from J, leaving 15 bases between them. Per the germline V gene, CDR1 is SGHVS and CDR2 is FNYEAQ. The CDR3 has 13 residues. The CDR3 region is CASSPRVADTQYF. DNA for the CDR3: TGTGCCAGCAGCCCAAGGGTCGCCGACACCCAGTACTTC.

In DNA, the CDR3 is TGCAGCGTCGGGACAGTCCAAGAGACCCAGTACTTC. As protein: CSVGTVQETQYF. The rearrangement joins TRBV29-1 to TRBJ2-5; 7 bases are shared with TRBD1. Germline V gene data show CDR1 as SQVTM and CDR2 as ANQGSEA. The length of the CDR3 is 12 residues. V lost 6 bases and J lost 1; bases outside the gene matches: 2.

In DNA, the CDR3 is TGTGCCAGCAAACATGGACTGATTAGCAATCAGCCCCAGCATTTT. Translated: CASKHGLISNQPQHF. The rearrangement uses TRBV9 and TRBJ1-5; D gene uncertain. The CDR3 covers 15 residues. The germline V and J ends were trimmed by 6 bases and 0 bases, with 13 bases remaining between them. CDR1 is SGDLS, CDR2 YYNGEE, per germline.

The CDR3 region has the DNA TGTGCCAGCAGCGGGCAGGGCAGCACAGATACGCAGTATTTT. As protein: CASSGQGSTDTQYF. The chain recombines TRBV9 with TRBJ2-3; weak D call: TRBD1 (5 bases). The CDR3 is 14 residues long. CDR1 is SGDLS and CDR2 is YYNGEE in the germline V gene. The germline V and J ends were trimmed by 3 bases and 0 bases, with 8 bases remaining between them.

The chain combines TRBV4-3 with TRBJ2-1; TRBD1 agrees at 11 bases. The CDR3 is made up of 16 amino acids. V trimming: 3 bases; J trimming: 7 bases; junction bases outside the gene matches: 8. Germline loops: CDR1 LGHNA, CDR2 YSLEER. The CDR3, as DNA: TGCGCCAGCAGCCATCCAGGACAGGGGGCTCTAAATGAGCAGTTCTTC. The encoded protein is CASSHPGQGALNEQFF.

The chain employs TRBV5-1 and TRBJ1-2; D not certain. CDR1 is SGHRS, CDR2 YFSETQ, per germline. CDR3 length equals 13 residues. The ends were cut back, 3 bases at V and 4 bases at J, with 10 bases in the middle. The CDR3 is CASSSDRLYGYTF. CDR3 bases: TGCGCCAGCAGCTCTGACCGACTCTATGGCTACACCTTC.

This chain uses TRBV11-2 with TRBJ1-2, with unresolved D. The germline V and J ends were trimmed by 5 bases and 8 bases, with 21 bases remaining between them. This CDR3 has 15 residues. Germline loops: CDR1 SGHAT, CDR2 FQNNGV. The DNA of the CDR3 is TGTGCCAGCAGCCCCGGCTATATGGGGATGGGGGGCTACACCTTC. Protein: CASSPGYMGMGGYTF.

The chain is built from TRBV5-1 and TRBJ2-5, with 7 bases identical to TRBD2. V was clipped by 4 bases and J by 5 bases; unmatched bases: 8. From germline, CDR1 is SGHRS and CDR2 YFSETQ. The CDR3 extends over 14 amino acids. The CDR3 DNA reads as TGCGCCAGCAGCGCGGGACTAACGATTGAGACCCAGTACTTC. This encodes CASSAGLTIETQYF.

With regard to this clone: This CDR3 is also generated by other DNA sequences in the sample. V gene TRBV7-2 combines with J gene TRBJ1-5; possibly TRBD1 for D (5 bases). Germline assignment: CDR1 SGHTA and CDR2 FQGNSA. V was shortened by 1 base and J by 5 bases, with 9 bases between the two germline ends. The CDR3 sequence is 14 residues long. CDR3 nucleotide sequence: TGTGCCAGCAGCTTAGTGGGGCAGGATCAGCCCCAGCATTTT. This codes for CASSLVGQDQPQHF.

Remarks on this clone: This CDR3 is also generated by other DNA sequences in the sample. The chain has TRBV5-1 and TRBJ1-2, with D perhaps matching TRBD1 (6 bases). V was clipped by 2 bases and J by 8 bases, with 7 bases between them. Germline loops: CDR1 SGHRS, CDR2 YFSETQ. The CDR3 extends over 11 amino acids. CDR3 sequence: CASSLGGGYTF. The CDR3 nucleotides read TGCGCCAGCAGCTTAGGGGGAGGCTACACCTTC.

This chain connects TRBV10-3 to TRBJ1-2; unclear D gene. The CDR3 is 12 residues long. CDR1 ENHRY and CDR2 SYGVKD come from the germline V gene. V lost 4 bases and J 8 bases, leaving 11 bases between the germline ends. The CDR3: CAISGGDSGYTF. The CDR3 DNA reads TGTGCCATCAGTGGTGGGGATTCGGGCTACACCTTC.

The gene calls are TRBV7-9 and TRBJ1-1, with D perhaps TRBD1 (5 bases). There are 17 residues in the CDR3. Trimming pared 1 base from V and 6 bases from J, leaving 21 bases between. Germline CDR1 and CDR2: SEHNR and FQNEAQ (reference sequence). The DNA of the CDR3 is TGTGCCAGCAGCTTAGTTCGGGGCGGGGTGACTTACTCTGAAGCTTTCTTT. It is translated as CASSLVRGGVTYSEAFF.

CDR3 protein: CASSPLGGSYEQYF. CDR3 DNA sequence: TGCGCCAGCAGCCCCTTGGGTGGGAGCTACGAGCAGTACTTC. The J gene is TRBJ2-7, the V gene TRBV5-1, with D tentatively TRBD2 (5 bases). The CDR3 is 14 amino acids. The V and J ends lost 4 bases and 3 bases respectively, with 14 bases between them. Germline V gene lookup returns CDR1 SGHRS and CDR2 YFSETQ.

This rearrangement joins TRBV10-1 to TRBJ2-2, with D tentatively TRBD1 (6 bases). Between the trimmed V and J ends, which lost 8 bases and 1 base, there was a span of 14 bases. CDR1 WNHNN and CDR2 SYGVQD come from the germline V gene (reference sequence). The CDR3 consists of 15 residues. CDR3 DNA: TGCGCCAGCGCAAAAGGACAGTTGAACACCGGGGAGCTGTTTTTT. As protein: CASAKGQLNTGELFF.

The CDR3 reads CASSSSTPSGGWAQYF. Here the CDR3 DNA reads TGTGCCAGCAGTTCATCAACCCCTAGCGGAGGCTGGGCCCAGTACTTC. This chain uses TRBV28 with TRBJ2-5; 7 positions agree with TRBD2. Trimming took 4 bases from V and 9 from J; bases not matched to a gene: 17. Germline CDR1 reads MDHEN; CDR2 reads SYDVKM. The CDR3 runs to 16 residues.

CDR3 nucleotides: TGCGCCAGCAGCCCCCGAGGGGCAGGAGAGACCCAGTACTTC. It codes for CASSPRGAGETQYF. This chain connects TRBV4-3 to TRBJ2-5; D is tentatively TRBD1 or TRBD2 (5 bases each). The CDR3 consists of 14 residues. Trimming took 4 bases from V and 4 from J, leaving 13 bases between them. Germline values: CDR1 LGHNA, CDR2 YSLEER.

Of note for this clone: Additional DNA sequences in this sample encode the identical CDR3. The V gene is TRBV2, the J gene TRBJ2-7, with a tentative D call TRBD2 (6 bases). The germline V and J ends were trimmed by 9 bases and 2 bases, with 14 bases remaining between them. Per germline, CDR1 SNHLY and CDR2 FYNNEI. The CDR3 is 13 residues long. CDR3 nucleotides: TGTGCCAGTATTCGGGACTCAGCCTACGAGCAGTACTTC. Translation gives CASIRDSAYEQYF.

The chain has TRBV4-1 and TRBJ2-3; D is perhaps TRBD1 (6 bases). The CDR3 totals 16 residues. V was trimmed by 0 bases and J by 6 bases, leaving 16 bases between them. CDR1 is MGHRA and CDR2 is YSYEKL in the germline V gene. The DNA for the CDR3 is TGCGCCAGCAGCCAAGACGGGACACAGGTCAGGGATACGCAGTATTTT. Its protein product is CASSQDGTQVRDTQYF.

The rearrangement uses TRBV5-1 and TRBJ1-2, with D uncertain. V dropped 0 bases and J dropped 0 bases, with 18 bases sitting between them. Germline V lookup: CDR1 SGHRS, CDR2 YFSETQ. The CDR3 is made up of 18 amino acids. CDR3 protein: CASSLGGKLKPANYGYTF. The CDR3 DNA reads as TGCGCCAGCAGCTTGGGAGGCAAACTTAAACCCGCTAACTATGGCTACACCTTC.